This T cell receptor beta chain was profiled in a study of T cells in Graves' hyperthyroidism and ophthalmopathy. This clonotype occurred a few times. Its cognate antigen is unknown. The CDR3 has 12 residues. Germline values: CDR1 LNHDA, CDR2 SQIVND (reference sequence). With V trimmed by 9 bases and J by 7 bases, 3 bases remained unmatched. Researchers barred patients who had uncontrolled infection, other autoimmune disease, pregnancy or lactation. Clinicians diagnosed patients from clinical symptoms, serum thyroxine and TRAb, thyroid ultrasound and orbital computed tomography. TCR beta CDR3 region amplification was performed from RNA transcripts. First-round RT-PCR targeting the TCR CDR3 was performed with the HTBI primer set. TCRdb reprocessed the multiplex PCR reads with MiXCR, giving one entry per CDR3 protein. Here the sample spans 400,000 to 550,000 distinct CDR3 sequences, roughly a quarter being singletons.

Whole-study results and caveats: Ophthalmopathy was model-predicted a median 6.5 months pre-onset.

The rearrangement links TRBV19 to TRBJ2-7; TRBD2 agrees at 13 bases. Sequences were obtained from blood. This TCR came from a woman in her 30s with Graves' ophthalmopathy. The CDR3 protein is CASGLAGVEQYF. CDR3 DNA: TGTGCCAGCGGACTAGCGGGGGTGGAGCAGTACTTC.